Listed below are T cell receptor beta chains from one sample, sequenced in a study of glioma-infiltrating T cells. TCRdb fed the multiplex PCR reads into MiXCR, producing one record per CDR3 protein. Among 100,000 to 150,000 distinct CDR3 sequences, approximately 23% were seen once, and the ten largest hold roughly 15%. The sequenced sample consisted of glioma tissue, nonneoplastic brain tissue, or PBMCs (not recorded which). These receptors were obtained from a human donor with low-grade glioma or glioblastoma, undergoing nonglioma brain surgery, or in good health (not recorded which). CDR3s include the opening cysteine and the closing phenylalanine or tryptophan. Fields, in order: V gene, J gene, D gene, clone size, CDR3 protein, CDR3 DNA. A D gene is named only where the DNA matches it firmly. Size is omitted from some rows. Given values are once, few, many or a class for expanded clones.

TRBV7-2	TRBJ2-3	-	many	CASSYRAFTDTQYF	TGTGCCAGCAGCTACAGGGCCTTCACAGATACGCAGTATTTT
TRBV29-1	TRBJ2-6	TRBD2	-	CSAILATGANVLTF	TGCAGCGCTATACTAGCGACCGGGGCCAACGTCCTGACTTTC
TRBV4-1	TRBJ2-1	TRBD2	few	CASSQDSSSGRAREQFF	TGTGCCAGCAGCCAAGATTCAAGTAGCGGGAGGGCAAGGGAGCAGTTCTTC
TRBV7-2	TRBJ2-3	-	many	CASIKSRGTDTQYF	TGTGCCAGCATCAAATCAAGGGGCACAGATACGCAGTATTTT
TRBV6-2/TRBV6-3	TRBJ2-7	TRBD1	-	CASSIHGTVTYEQYF	TGCGCCAGCAGTATTCACGGGACAGTGACCTACGAGCAGTACTTC
TRBV5-1	TRBJ2-5	TRBD2	few	CASSPPLAGEETQYF	TGCGCCAGCAGCCCGCCACTAGCGGGAGAGGAGACCCAGTACTTC
TRBV28	TRBJ2-7	TRBD2	many	CASSLWGTSGRRNEQYF	TGTGCCAGCAGTTTATGGGGGACTAGCGGGAGGAGGAACGAGCAGTACTTC
TRBV4-3	TRBJ1-2	-	many	CASSQGQDSWSGYTF	TGCGCCAGCAGCCAAGGGCAGGACAGCTGGAGCGGCTACACCTTC
TRBV12-5	TRBJ2-7	-	many	CASGYAVSYEQYF	TGTGCTAGTGGTTACGCGGTGTCCTACGAGCAGTACTTC
TRBV7-9	TRBJ2-7	-	many	CASSLSERGGEQYF	TGTGCCAGCAGCTTATCGGAGAGGGGGGGCGAGCAGTACTTC